Listed below are T cell receptor beta chains from one sample, sequenced in a study of blood T cell repertoires in COVID-19. The method was immunoSEQ multiplex PCR; TCRdb's version includes in-frame clones alone and lacks a portion of them. The table includes approximately 280,000 clones, roughly 80% detected once. Source material: PBMCs or T cells enriched from blood (not recorded which). The receptors stem from a man aged 40-55 years who had been exposed to COVID-19. Each CDR3 is given with its conserved first and last residue. Each record gives: CDR3 protein, V gene, J gene.

CDR3 protein: CASRPPPISGRTKTQYF
V gene: TRBV12-2
J gene: TRBJ2-5

CDR3 protein: CASFTSGLVHEQFF
V gene: TRBV28
J gene: TRBJ2-1

CDR3 protein: CASSELAGGYNEQFF
V gene: TRBV6-4
J gene: TRBJ2-1

CDR3 protein: CASSFTQGYGANVLTF
V gene: TRBV7-2
J gene: TRBJ2-6

CDR3 protein: CAWRTGTYEQYF
V gene: TRBV30
J gene: TRBJ2-7

CDR3 protein: CASSESAGSTDTQYF
V gene: TRBV6-1
J gene: TRBJ2-3

CDR3 protein: CASSKFPIADTSTDTQYF
V gene: TRBV5-1
J gene: TRBJ2-3

CDR3 protein: CASSQVVRGQPQHF
V gene: TRBV3-1/TRBV3-2
J gene: TRBJ1-5

CDR3 protein: CASSLTGGSDNEQFF
V gene: TRBV11-1
J gene: TRBJ2-1

CDR3 protein: CASSSPQGTSGPTDTQYF
V gene: TRBV7-9
J gene: TRBJ2-3

CDR3 protein: CASSRRDRNSPLHF
V gene: TRBV19
J gene: TRBJ1-6

CDR3 protein: CASSEGANTEAFF
V gene: TRBV2
J gene: TRBJ1-1

CDR3 protein: CASSQAGQGAYEQYF
V gene: TRBV7-9
J gene: TRBJ2-7

CDR3 protein: CASSLELLAGGGTGELFF
V gene: TRBV7-9
J gene: TRBJ2-2

CDR3 protein: CASSKQGREPQHF
V gene: TRBV3-1/TRBV3-2
J gene: TRBJ1-5

CDR3 protein: CASSLHRDSLNSPLHF
V gene: TRBV18
J gene: TRBJ1-6

CDR3 protein: CASSIGSTGNTEAFF
V gene: TRBV19
J gene: TRBJ1-1

CDR3 protein: CASSLQGGTNTGELFF
V gene: TRBV5-1
J gene: TRBJ2-2

CDR3 protein: CAWSAGGGEKLFF
V gene: TRBV30
J gene: TRBJ1-4

CDR3 protein: CASSPEGTQYF
V gene: TRBV18
J gene: TRBJ2-3

CDR3 protein: CASSETAAANYGYTF
V gene: TRBV10-2
J gene: TRBJ1-2

CDR3 protein: CASSLSTGSSGANVLTF
V gene: TRBV3-1/TRBV3-2
J gene: TRBJ2-6

CDR3 protein: CASRHGGGTNYGYTF
V gene: TRBV27
J gene: TRBJ1-2

CDR3 protein: CASSDSGGNQETQYF
V gene: TRBV2
J gene: TRBJ2-5

CDR3 protein: CASSPGSLNEQFF
V gene: TRBV18
J gene: TRBJ2-1

CDR3 protein: CATSRETARDIGNQPQHF
V gene: TRBV15
J gene: TRBJ1-5

CDR3 protein: CSGTSGSAAYNEQFF
V gene: TRBV29-1
J gene: TRBJ2-1

CDR3 protein: CASSYLGLATFF
V gene: TRBV6-5
J gene: TRBJ1-1